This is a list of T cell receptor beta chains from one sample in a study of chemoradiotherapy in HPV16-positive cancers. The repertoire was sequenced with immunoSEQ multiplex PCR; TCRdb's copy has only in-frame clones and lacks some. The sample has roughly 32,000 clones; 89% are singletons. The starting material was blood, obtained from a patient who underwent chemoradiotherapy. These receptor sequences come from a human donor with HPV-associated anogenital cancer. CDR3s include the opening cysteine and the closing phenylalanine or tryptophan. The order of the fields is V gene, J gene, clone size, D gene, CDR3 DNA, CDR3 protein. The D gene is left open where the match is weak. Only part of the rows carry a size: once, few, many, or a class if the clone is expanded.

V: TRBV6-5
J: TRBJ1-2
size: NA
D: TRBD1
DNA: TGTGCCAGCAGGGCAGGGGGCAACTATGGCTACACCTTC
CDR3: CASRAGGNYGYTF

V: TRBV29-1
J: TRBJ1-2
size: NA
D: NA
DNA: TGCAGCTTCGGGCCCGAGGGTGGCTACACCTTC
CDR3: CSFGPEGGYTF

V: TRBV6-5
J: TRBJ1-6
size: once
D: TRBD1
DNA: TGTGCCAGCACCAGGGACAGCCTTAATTCACCCCTCCACTTT
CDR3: CASTRDSLNSPLHF

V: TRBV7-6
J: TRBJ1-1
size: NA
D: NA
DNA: TGTGCCAGCAGCTTAGACCCTAAGTGGGGGACTGAAGCTTTCTTT
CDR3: CASSLDPKWGTEAFF

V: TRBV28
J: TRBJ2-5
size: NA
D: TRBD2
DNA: TGTGCCAGCAGTTACCCTATAGCGGGGGGCTACAAAGAGACCCAGTACTTC
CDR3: CASSYPIAGGYKETQYF

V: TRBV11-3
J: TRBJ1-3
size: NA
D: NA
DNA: TGTGCCAGCAGCTTAGATTTCGGCTCTGGAAACACCATATATTTT
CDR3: CASSLDFGSGNTIYF

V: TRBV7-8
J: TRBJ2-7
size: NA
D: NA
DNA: TGTGCCAGCAGCTTATCCAGGGAGTCCATCGAGCAGTACTTC
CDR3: CASSLSRESIEQYF

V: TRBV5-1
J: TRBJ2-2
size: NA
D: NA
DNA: TGCGCCAGCAGCTTGGGAGGGCCAGTGACCGGGGAGCTGTTTTTT
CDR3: CASSLGGPVTGELFF

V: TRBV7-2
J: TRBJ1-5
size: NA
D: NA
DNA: TGTGCCGGCAGCTTAGCTCAGGGGCGGCCCCAGCATTTT
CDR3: CAGSLAQGRPQHF

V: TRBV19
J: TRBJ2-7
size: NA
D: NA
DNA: TGTGCCAGTAGTATTAAGGCAGGGGCTACCTACGAGCAGTACTTC
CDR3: CASSIKAGATYEQYF

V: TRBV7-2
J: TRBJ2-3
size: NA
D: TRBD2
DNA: TGTGCCAGCAGCGGAGGGACTAGCGGAGGGAGCACAGATACGCAGTATTTT
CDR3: CASSGGTSGGSTDTQYF

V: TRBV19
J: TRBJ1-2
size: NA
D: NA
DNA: TGTGCCTCCGGTAGGGACAAAGTCTATGGCTACACCTTC
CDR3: CASGRDKVYGYTF

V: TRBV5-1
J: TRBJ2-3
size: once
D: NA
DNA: TGCGCCAGCAAGGGTGGGGGCACAGATACGCAGTATTTT
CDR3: CASKGGGTDTQYF

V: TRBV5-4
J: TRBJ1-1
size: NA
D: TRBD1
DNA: TGTGCCAGCAGCTTGCGGACAGGGGGCACTGAAGCTTTCTTT
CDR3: CASSLRTGGTEAFF

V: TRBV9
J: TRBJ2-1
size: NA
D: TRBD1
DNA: TGTGCCAGCAGCGTGGCGACAGGGAAAGATTATGAGCAGTTCTTC
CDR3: CASSVATGKDYEQFF

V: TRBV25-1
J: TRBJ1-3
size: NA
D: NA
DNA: TGTGCCAGCAGTGAGCCTGGTGGGGGCGGAAACACCATATATTTT
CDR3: CASSEPGGGGNTIYF

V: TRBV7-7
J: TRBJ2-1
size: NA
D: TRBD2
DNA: TGTGCCAGCAGCTGGGGTCTTACTAGCGGGGGCCCTCAGAGCTCCTACAATGAGCAGTTCTTC
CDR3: CASSWGLTSGGPQSSYNEQFF

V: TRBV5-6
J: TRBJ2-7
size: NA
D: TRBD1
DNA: TGTGCCAGCAGCTTTAGCAGGGGGTACGAGCAGTACTTC
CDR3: CASSFSRGYEQYF

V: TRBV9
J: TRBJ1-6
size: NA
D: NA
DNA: TGTGCCAGCAGCGTAGGGACTCCCTCCCCCCTCCACTTT
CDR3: CASSVGTPSPLHF

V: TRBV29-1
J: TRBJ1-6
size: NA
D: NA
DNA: TGCAGCGTTCGGGACAAGGCCTACTCACCCCTCCACTTT
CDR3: CSVRDKAYSPLHF